This T cell receptor beta chain was retrieved from a study of OX40 agonist ivuxolimab in advanced cancers. About the research overall: Every 2 weeks, patients received ivuxolimab intravenously, dosed at 0.01 to 10 mg/kg. Anti-PD-1, anti-PD-L1 or anti-CTLA-4 therapy given earlier was allowed, and around 40% had some. The study reported partial responses in three patients: one hepatocellular carcinoma, two cutaneous melanoma.

The assay was immunoSEQ multiplex PCR, and TCRdb's table has in-frame clones only and misses some. The table records some 58,000 clones, less than 90% of them present only once. As to this clone: The antigen remains unidentified. This same CDR3 is encoded by further DNA sequences in the sample.

The CDR3 totals 15 residues. Germline V CDR1 and CDR2: SGHTA, FQGNSA. The V and J ends lost 5 bases and 3 bases, in that order; junction bases with no gene match: 3. Regarding the study as a whole: CD4+ and CD8+ T cells in blood underwent clonal expansion by week 6 at 0.1 to 3.0 mg/kg.

This sample comprised CD4+ or CD8+ T cells sorted from blood, obtained in a trial of the OX40 agonist ivuxolimab. The chain uses TRBV7-2 and TRBJ1-5; 11 positions agree with TRBD1. This receptor was taken from an adult with an advanced solid tumor such as melanoma, head and neck, liver or kidney cancer. CDR3 loop: CASSGTGGNNQPQHF. The DNA of the CDR3 is TGTGCCAGCAGCGGGACAGGGGGGAACAATCAGCCCCAGCATTTT.